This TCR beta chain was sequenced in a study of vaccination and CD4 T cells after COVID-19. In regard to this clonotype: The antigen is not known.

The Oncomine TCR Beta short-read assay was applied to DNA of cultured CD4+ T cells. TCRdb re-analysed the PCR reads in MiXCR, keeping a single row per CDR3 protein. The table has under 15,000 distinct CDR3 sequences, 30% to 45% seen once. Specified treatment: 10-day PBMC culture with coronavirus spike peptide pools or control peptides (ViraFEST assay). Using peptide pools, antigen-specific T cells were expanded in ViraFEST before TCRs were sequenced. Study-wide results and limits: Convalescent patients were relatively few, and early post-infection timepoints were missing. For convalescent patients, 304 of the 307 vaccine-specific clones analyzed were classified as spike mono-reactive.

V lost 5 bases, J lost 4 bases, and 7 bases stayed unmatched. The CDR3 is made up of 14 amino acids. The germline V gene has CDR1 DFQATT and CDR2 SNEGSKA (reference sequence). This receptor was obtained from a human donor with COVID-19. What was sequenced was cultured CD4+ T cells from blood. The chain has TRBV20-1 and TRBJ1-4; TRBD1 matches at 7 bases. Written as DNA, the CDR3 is TGCAGTGCTCACGACAGGGTTTTTAATGAAAAACTGTTTTTT. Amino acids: CSAHDRVFNEKLFF.